These T cell receptor beta chains were read from a single sample in a study of vaccination and CD4 T cells after COVID-19. These TCRs' antigens remain unknown. TCRdb recomputed calls from the PCR reads with MiXCR, one row per CDR3 protein. The repertoire holds a few thousand distinct CDR3 sequences, with 60% as singletons. The material sequenced was CD4+ T cells from blood, cultured in vitro. Source of these receptors: a human donor in good health. CDR3s include the opening cysteine and the closing phenylalanine or tryptophan. D genes are given only for firm matches. A row's size may be missing; if present it is once, few, many or a size class.

CDR3 DNA	CDR3 protein	CDR3 length	J gene	V gene	clone size	D gene
TGCAGTGCTAGGGAAATAGGGGGGAGTGACTATGGCTACACCTTC	CSAREIGGSDYGYTF	15	TRBJ1-2	TRBV20-1	NA	NA
TGCAGTGCTAGAGATCATTGGGAACCACTGCTAGCCAAAAACATTCAGTACTTC	CSARDHWEPLLAKNIQYF	18	TRBJ2-4	TRBV20-1	hyperexpanded	NA
TGTGCCAGCTCACCATTGTCACTACCCGGGGACTATGGCTACACCTTC	CASSPLSLPGDYGYTF	16	TRBJ1-2	TRBV18	NA	NA
TGTGCCAGCAGTTACTCCAGGGGGATGCCCTATGGCTACACCTTC	CASSYSRGMPYGYTF	15	TRBJ1-2	TRBV6-5	once	TRBD1
TGTGCCAGCAGCCCTGAAAAGGGAGCCGTGGCGGGGGGACTCCCCTATAGCAATCAGCCCCAGCATTTT	CASSPEKGAVAGGLPYSNQPQHF	23	TRBJ1-5	TRBV7-9	NA	NA
TGTGCCAGCAGTTACAGGGGTACCTCGGGCCCTCCGAACACAGATACGCAGTATTTT	CASSYRGTSGPPNTDTQYF	19	TRBJ2-3	TRBV6-2/TRBV6-3	NA	NA
TGCGCCAGCAGCCACCCGACAGGGGTGGATCAGCCCCAGCATTTT	CASSHPTGVDQPQHF	15	TRBJ1-5	TRBV4-1	once	TRBD1
TGCAGTGCTAGCGCGGGGGCGGGGCCGGACACAGATACGCAGTATTTT	CSASAGAGPDTDTQYF	16	TRBJ2-3	TRBV20-1	few	NA
TGTGCCAGTAGTAAACCGGGACTAGCCCGAAATGAGCAGTTCTTC	CASSKPGLARNEQFF	15	TRBJ2-1	TRBV19	NA	TRBD2
TGTGCCAGCAATGGGAGGACAGGGAACTACGAGCAGTACTTC	CASNGRTGNYEQYF	14	TRBJ2-7	TRBV2	NA	TRBD1
TGTGCCAGCAGCTTGAGGACTAGCTTAGATACGCAGTATTTT	CASSLRTSLDTQYF	14	TRBJ2-3	TRBV5-4	few	TRBD2
TGTGCCAGCAGCTTAGGGCAGGACTATGGCTACACCTTC	CASSLGQDYGYTF	13	TRBJ1-2	TRBV7-2	NA	NA
TGCAGTGCTACATTCCCAGCTTCTAACTATGGCTACACCTTC	CSATFPASNYGYTF	14	TRBJ1-2	TRBV20-1	NA	NA
TGTGCCAGCAGGGGACAGGGGCGTAGCAATCAGCCCCAGCATTTT	CASRGQGRSNQPQHF	15	TRBJ1-5	TRBV27	NA	TRBD1
TGTGCCAGTAGACGAGGGGTGGACTATGGCTACACCTTC	CASRRGVDYGYTF	13	TRBJ1-2	TRBV19	NA	NA
TGTGCCAGCAGCTCTACGGGGACCCAGTACTTC	CASSSTGTQYF	11	TRBJ2-5	TRBV7-6	NA	NA
TGTGCCAGCAGCAAAGTAACAGGGCCAGATGAAGAGACCCAGTACTTC	CASSKVTGPDEETQYF	16	TRBJ2-5	TRBV21-1	few	NA
TGTGCCAGCAGTTTTCGAGGTTCCACAGGGGGCGCTCTCCTCGAGCAGTACTTC	CASSFRGSTGGALLEQYF	18	TRBJ2-7	TRBV27	NA	TRBD1
TGCAGTGCTAGACCAGGGGCTACCAATCAGCCCCAGCATTTT	CSARPGATNQPQHF	14	TRBJ1-5	TRBV20-1	NA	NA
TGTGCCAGCAGTGGACAGGGATGGGCCGGGGAGCTGTTTTTT	CASSGQGWAGELFF	14	TRBJ2-2	TRBV6-1	once	TRBD1
TGCGCCAGCAGCTTGAGCGGAGTGGGTAATTCACCCCTCCACTTT	CASSLSGVGNSPLHF	15	TRBJ1-6	TRBV5-1	NA	NA
TGTGCCAGCAGTTACGGAGAATCCACAGATACGCAGTATTTT	CASSYGESTDTQYF	14	TRBJ2-3	TRBV6-5	few	NA
TGTGCCAGCAGTTACTCGAATTTACTAGCGGGGACCTACGAGCAGTACTTC	CASSYSNLLAGTYEQYF	17	TRBJ2-7	TRBV6-5	NA	TRBD2
TGCAGTGCTGCACCTTGGACGAATCTGAACACTGAAGCTTTCTTT	CSAAPWTNLNTEAFF	15	TRBJ1-1	TRBV20-1	few	NA
TGCAGTGCTAGAGAACCCGGCACAGATACGCAGTATTTT	CSAREPGTDTQYF	13	TRBJ2-3	TRBV20-1	once	NA
TGTGCCAGCAGCTTAGTTGAGAGCAATCAGCCCCAGCATTTT	CASSLVESNQPQHF	14	TRBJ1-5	TRBV7-8	few	NA
TGTGCCAGCAGCTTCCTATCGTCGGGACTCGCCTCCTACGAGCAGTACTTC	CASSFLSSGLASYEQYF	17	TRBJ2-7	TRBV6-1	NA	NA
TGTGCCACCAGCCTTCGGACTAGCGGGGGGGCCCGTAGAGATACGCAGTATTTT	CATSLRTSGGARRDTQYF	18	TRBJ2-3	TRBV15	few	TRBD2
TGTGCCAGCAGTTCTACTAGGGGGGGGGGCAATCAGCCCCAGCATTTT	CASSSTRGGGNQPQHF	16	TRBJ1-5	TRBV6-5	NA	NA
TGTGCCTGGAGTGGGGCGGATCCTTACGAGCAGTACTTC	CAWSGADPYEQYF	13	TRBJ2-7	TRBV30	few	NA
TGTGCCAGCAGTGTCGGACTAGCGGTCCCGGCGCCGTACTTC	CASSVGLAVPAPYF	14	TRBJ2-5	TRBV28	NA	TRBD2
TGTGCCAGCATCGAGACTCTCGCGGGGGGATATGAGACCCAGTACTTC	CASIETLAGGYETQYF	16	TRBJ2-5	TRBV2	NA	TRBD2
TGCAGTGCCCACCCGACTAGCAACTACAATGAGCAGTTCTTC	CSAHPTSNYNEQFF	14	TRBJ2-1	TRBV20-1	NA	TRBD2
TGTGCCAGCAGTGATCGCCTAGCGGGAGGGCTTGTCGAGCAGTTCTTC	CASSDRLAGGLVEQFF	16	TRBJ2-1	TRBV2	NA	TRBD2
TGCAGCGTTGATCGCACGACCTACAATGAGCAGTTCTTC	CSVDRTTYNEQFF	13	TRBJ2-1	TRBV29-1	NA	NA
TGTGCCAGCAGTGAGCGGGGACTAGCTATCCATGAGCAGTTCTTC	CASSERGLAIHEQFF	15	TRBJ2-1	TRBV2	NA	TRBD2
TGCGCCAGCAGCTCCGGGACTAGCGGGACCCGCTACGAGCAGTACTTC	CASSSGTSGTRYEQYF	16	TRBJ2-7	TRBV5-1	large	TRBD2
TGCAGTGCTAGAGCATCGATGGGACAGGGAGGGAAGCCTGAAGCTTTCTTT	CSARASMGQGGKPEAFF	17	TRBJ1-1	TRBV20-1	NA	TRBD1
TGTGCCAGCAGTCTAGGCGGGGGGGCTTGGGAGACCCAGTACTTC	CASSLGGGAWETQYF	15	TRBJ2-5	TRBV7-6	NA	TRBD2
TGTGCCAGCAGCTTGGGCCACGGGGCGAACACTGAAGCTTTCTTT	CASSLGHGANTEAFF	15	TRBJ1-1	TRBV5-4	NA	NA
TGTGCCAGCAGCGGGGGGGACAGCCAAGAGACCCAGTACTTC	CASSGGDSQETQYF	14	TRBJ2-5	TRBV7-2	NA	NA
TGTGCCACCAGCAAAGGAGTTAGCAATCAGCCCCAGCATTTT	CATSKGVSNQPQHF	14	TRBJ1-5	TRBV15	NA	NA
TGTGCCAGCAGTACCCCCCTGAATAGCCAGTACGAGCAGTACTTC	CASSTPLNSQYEQYF	15	TRBJ2-7	TRBV6-1	NA	NA
TGCAGCGCTAGTTGGGGGGTGTTATACGAGCAGTACTTC	CSASWGVLYEQYF	13	TRBJ2-7	TRBV20-1	NA	NA
TGCAGTTTGGGACAGGGGGATTCACCCCTCCACTTT	CSLGQGDSPLHF	12	TRBJ1-6	TRBV20-1	few	TRBD1
TGTGCCAGCAAACTAAGCAATCAGCCCCAGCATTTT	CASKLSNQPQHF	12	TRBJ1-5	TRBV28	NA	NA
TGTGCCAGTAGTATAGAGGGACTAGCGGTCTCCGAGCAGTACTTC	CASSIEGLAVSEQYF	15	TRBJ2-7	TRBV19	NA	TRBD2
TGTGCCATCAGGGCCCTCGCGACAGGAGAGAAGGGTGGCTACACCTTC	CAIRALATGEKGGYTF	16	TRBJ1-2	TRBV10-3	NA	NA
TGCAGGGAATTAAGAATGAACACTGAAGCTTTCTTT	CRELRMNTEAFF	12	TRBJ1-1	TRBV20-1	large	NA
TGCGCCAGCAGACAGGGGGCCGCGGTTCACACCGGGGAGCTGTTTTTT	CASRQGAAVHTGELFF	16	TRBJ2-2	TRBV5-1	few	TRBD1
TGTGCCAGCAGTTTAGCGCTAGGGATTTCCGGGGCCAACGTCCTGACTTTC	CASSLALGISGANVLTF	17	TRBJ2-6	TRBV12-3/TRBV12-4	NA	NA